Shown below are 5 T cell receptor beta chains from a single sample sequenced in a study of blood T cell repertoires in COVID-19. The data were produced by immunoSEQ multiplex PCR, yet TCRdb's version contains in-frame clones alone and is incomplete. The table records tens of thousands of clones, 69% of them present only once. Sequencing input: peripheral blood. The source is an older man with acute or convalescent COVID-19.

The rearrangement joins TRBV6-6 to TRBJ1-2, with 9 bases aligning to TRBD1. The junction had 9 bases not matched to a gene; V was cut back by 0 bases and J by 7 bases. The CDR3 extends over 16 amino acids. CDR1 is MNHNY, CDR2 SVGAGI, per germline (reference sequence). CDR3 in amino acids: CASSYSTGTGMGGYTF. CDR3 in DNA: TGTGCCAGCAGTTACTCAACTGGGACAGGGATGGGTGGCTACACCTTC.

This sequence joins TRBV24-1 and TRBJ2-3; TRBD1 is a possible D gene (6 bases). Trimming took off 2 bases at V and 2 bases at J, with 10 bases between the two ends. The CDR3 sequence is 15 residues long. Germline V lookup: CDR1 KGHDR, CDR2 SFDVKD. Here the CDR3 DNA reads TGTGCCACCAGTGATTCCGGGACAAACACAGATACGCAGTATTTT. Translation gives CATSDSGTNTDTQYF.

This clone was detected only a few times. The CDR3 DNA reads TGTGCCAGCTCGCCAGGGGGCACTGAAGCTTTCTTT. The encoded protein is CASSPGGTEAFF. The chain combines TRBV5-6 with TRBJ1-1; 7 nucleotides agree with TRBD1. The CDR3 runs to 12 residues. Trimming cost V 7 bases and J 4 bases; bases outside gene matches: 4. Germline CDR1 SGHDT, CDR2 YYEEEE.

This clone showed up just once. The CDR3 bases are TGTGCCAGCAGCGGGACTAGCGGGAGGTACAATGAGCAGTTCTTC. Translation: CASSGTSGRYNEQFF. The V and J genes are TRBV6-2 or TRBV6-3 and TRBJ2-1; 15 nucleotides line up with TRBD2. V lost 6 bases and J lost 4; bases outside the gene matches: 1. The length of the CDR3 is 15 residues. The germline V gene encodes CDR1 MNHEY and CDR2 SVGEGT.

This rearrangement joins TRBV4-1 to TRBJ2-7; 7 bases are shared with TRBD1. The length of the CDR3 is 17 residues. Germline V gene lookup returns CDR1 MGHRA and CDR2 YSYEKL. The ends lost 0 bases at V and 1 base at J; junction bases unmatched: 9. The CDR3 reads CASSQDLWTGISYEQYF. The CDR3 coding sequence is TGCGCCAGCAGCCAAGATTTGTGGACAGGAATATCCTACGAGCAGTACTTC.